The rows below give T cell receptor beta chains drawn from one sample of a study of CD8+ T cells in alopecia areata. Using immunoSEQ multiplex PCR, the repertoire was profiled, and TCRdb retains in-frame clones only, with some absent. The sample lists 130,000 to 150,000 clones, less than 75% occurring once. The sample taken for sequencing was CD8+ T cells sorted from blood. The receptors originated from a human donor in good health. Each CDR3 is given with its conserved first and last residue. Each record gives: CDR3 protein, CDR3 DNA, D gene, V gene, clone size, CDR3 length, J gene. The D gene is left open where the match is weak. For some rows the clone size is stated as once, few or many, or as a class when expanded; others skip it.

CDR3 protein: CASSIEAREPQHF
CDR3 DNA: TGTGCCAGTAGTATAGAGGCTCGGGAGCCCCAGCATTTT
D gene: .
V gene: TRBV19
clone size: .
CDR3 length: 13
J gene: TRBJ1-5

CDR3 protein: CSVPGGGGYTF
CDR3 DNA: TGCAGCGTCCCGGGTGGGGGTGGCTACACCTTC
D gene: .
V gene: TRBV29-1
clone size: .
CDR3 length: 11
J gene: TRBJ1-2

CDR3 protein: CAISFTRGLRPYNEQFF
CDR3 DNA: TGTGCCATCAGTTTCACTAGGGGCCTTCGGCCCTACAATGAGCAGTTCTTC
D gene: .
V gene: TRBV10-3
clone size: .
CDR3 length: 17
J gene: TRBJ2-1

CDR3 protein: CSVDALAGISSSYNEQFF
CDR3 DNA: TGCAGCGTTGATGCACTAGCGGGAATCTCGAGCTCCTACAATGAGCAGTTCTTC
D gene: TRBD2
V gene: TRBV29-1
clone size: .
CDR3 length: 18
J gene: TRBJ2-1

CDR3 protein: CASSHTGELFF
CDR3 DNA: TGTGCCAGCAGTCACACCGGGGAGCTGTTTTTT
D gene: .
V gene: TRBV27
clone size: once
CDR3 length: 11
J gene: TRBJ2-2

CDR3 protein: CASSASGTGGETQYF
CDR3 DNA: TGTGCCAGCAGCGCCTCCGGGACAGGGGGAGAGACCCAGTACTTC
D gene: TRBD1
V gene: TRBV9
clone size: .
CDR3 length: 15
J gene: TRBJ2-5

CDR3 protein: CASSFLVISRTDTQYF
CDR3 DNA: TGCGCCAGCAGCTTTTTAGTGATCAGTCGCACAGATACGCAGTATTTT
D gene: .
V gene: TRBV5-1
clone size: .
CDR3 length: 16
J gene: TRBJ2-3

CDR3 protein: CASSLYGQETQYF
CDR3 DNA: TGTGCCAGCAGTTTATACGGTCAAGAGACCCAGTACTTC
D gene: .
V gene: TRBV27
clone size: .
CDR3 length: 13
J gene: TRBJ2-5

CDR3 protein: CAIGSGGATDTQYF
CDR3 DNA: TGTGCCATAGGGTCCGGGGGCGCCACAGATACGCAGTATTTT
D gene: .
V gene: TRBV10-3
clone size: .
CDR3 length: 14
J gene: TRBJ2-3

CDR3 protein: CSTGQGHEQFF
CDR3 DNA: TGCAGCACCGGACAGGGTCACGAGCAGTTCTTC
D gene: TRBD1
V gene: TRBV29-1
clone size: .
CDR3 length: 11
J gene: TRBJ2-1

CDR3 protein: CATQGEGANEQFF
CDR3 DNA: TGTGCCACCCAGGGGGAGGGGGCCAATGAGCAGTTCTTC
D gene: .
V gene: TRBV11-2
clone size: .
CDR3 length: 13
J gene: TRBJ2-1

CDR3 protein: CASGSRANEQFF
CDR3 DNA: TGTGCCAGCGGCTCTAGGGCTAATGAGCAGTTCTTC
D gene: .
V gene: TRBV6-5
clone size: .
CDR3 length: 12
J gene: TRBJ2-1

CDR3 protein: CATSRERGQGAVEQYF
CDR3 DNA: TGTGCCACCAGCAGAGAAAGGGGACAGGGGGCGGTCGAGCAGTACTTC
D gene: TRBD1
V gene: TRBV15
clone size: .
CDR3 length: 16
J gene: TRBJ2-7

CDR3 protein: CASSLYGDEQFF
CDR3 DNA: TGTGCCAGCAGCTTGTATGGTGATGAGCAGTTCTTC
D gene: .
V gene: TRBV5-6
clone size: .
CDR3 length: 12
J gene: TRBJ2-1

CDR3 protein: CASKGLAKNIQYF
CDR3 DNA: TGTGCCAGCAAGGGACTAGCCAAAAACATTCAGTACTTC
D gene: .
V gene: TRBV5-6
clone size: .
CDR3 length: 13
J gene: TRBJ2-4

CDR3 protein: CASSGWEGPETQYF
CDR3 DNA: TGTGCCAGCAGCGGATGGGAAGGACCGGAGACCCAGTACTTC
D gene: .
V gene: TRBV9
clone size: .
CDR3 length: 14
J gene: TRBJ2-5

CDR3 protein: CAWEVQGFTDTQYF
CDR3 DNA: TGTGCCTGGGAGGTTCAGGGGTTCACAGATACGCAGTATTTT
D gene: .
V gene: TRBV30
clone size: .
CDR3 length: 14
J gene: TRBJ2-3

CDR3 protein: CSVVYPGIFSGNTIYF
CDR3 DNA: TGCAGCGTTGTCTATCCGGGGATTTTCTCTGGAAACACCATATATTTT
D gene: .
V gene: TRBV29-1
clone size: .
CDR3 length: 16
J gene: TRBJ1-3

CDR3 protein: CAWSVIGRVTEAFF
CDR3 DNA: TGTGCCTGGAGTGTAATAGGTCGGGTCACTGAAGCTTTCTTT
D gene: .
V gene: TRBV30
clone size: .
CDR3 length: 14
J gene: TRBJ1-1

CDR3 protein: CASSSGTEQYF
CDR3 DNA: TGTGCCAGCAGTTCCGGGACAGAGCAGTACTTC
D gene: .
V gene: TRBV27
clone size: .
CDR3 length: 11
J gene: TRBJ2-7

CDR3 protein: CASSVWDSPSGANVLTF
CDR3 DNA: TGTGCCAGCAGCGTGTGGGACAGCCCCTCTGGGGCCAACGTCCTGACTTTC
D gene: TRBD1
V gene: TRBV9
clone size: .
CDR3 length: 17
J gene: TRBJ2-6

CDR3 protein: CSVRGNEQFF
CDR3 DNA: TGCAGCGTCAGGGGGAATGAGCAGTTCTTC
D gene: TRBD1
V gene: TRBV29-1
clone size: .
CDR3 length: 10
J gene: TRBJ2-1

CDR3 protein: CAWGQGMGNQPQHF
CDR3 DNA: TGTGCCTGGGGACAGGGGATGGGCAATCAGCCCCAGCATTTT
D gene: TRBD1
V gene: TRBV30
clone size: few
CDR3 length: 14
J gene: TRBJ1-5

CDR3 protein: CATSLAGGMNEQFF
CDR3 DNA: TGTGCCACCAGCTTAGCGGGAGGGATGAATGAGCAGTTCTTC
D gene: TRBD2
V gene: TRBV15
clone size: .
CDR3 length: 14
J gene: TRBJ2-1

CDR3 protein: CASSLNREGQETQYF
CDR3 DNA: TGCGCCAGCAGCTTGAACCGGGAGGGCCAAGAGACCCAGTACTTC
D gene: TRBD2
V gene: TRBV5-1
clone size: .
CDR3 length: 15
J gene: TRBJ2-5

CDR3 protein: CASSRHWGHKETQYF
CDR3 DNA: TGTGCCAGCAGCCGCCACTGGGGGCACAAAGAGACCCAGTACTTC
D gene: .
V gene: TRBV7-9
clone size: few
CDR3 length: 15
J gene: TRBJ2-5

CDR3 protein: CASSLGGRPHNEQFF
CDR3 DNA: TGTGCCAGCAGCTTGGGCGGGAGGCCTCACAATGAGCAGTTCTTC
D gene: TRBD2
V gene: TRBV11-2
clone size: medium-sized
CDR3 length: 15
J gene: TRBJ2-1

CDR3 protein: CASRSYRENTGELFF
CDR3 DNA: TGTGCCAGCAGATCCTACAGGGAGAACACCGGGGAGCTGTTTTTT
D gene: .
V gene: TRBV6-5
clone size: .
CDR3 length: 15
J gene: TRBJ2-2

CDR3 protein: CASVDSYEQYF
CDR3 DNA: TGTGCCAGCGTTGACTCCTACGAGCAGTACTTC
D gene: .
V gene: TRBV28
clone size: once
CDR3 length: 11
J gene: TRBJ2-7

CDR3 protein: CSVVVNTEAFF
CDR3 DNA: TGCAGCGTTGTTGTCAACACTGAAGCTTTCTTT
D gene: .
V gene: TRBV29-1
clone size: .
CDR3 length: 11
J gene: TRBJ1-1

CDR3 protein: CASSPGGTEAFF
CDR3 DNA: TGTGCCAGCAGCCCAGGGGGCACTGAAGCTTTCTTT
D gene: TRBD1
V gene: TRBV7-6
clone size: few
CDR3 length: 12
J gene: TRBJ1-1

CDR3 protein: CASSFRRLGEKLFF
CDR3 DNA: TGTGCCAGCAGTTTTCGCCGCCTAGGGGAAAAACTGTTTTTT
D gene: .
V gene: TRBV27
clone size: many
CDR3 length: 14
J gene: TRBJ1-4

CDR3 protein: CASSEWGGLNTEAFF
CDR3 DNA: TGTGCCAGCAGTGAATGGGGGGGATTGAACACTGAAGCTTTCTTT
D gene: .
V gene: TRBV25-1
clone size: few
CDR3 length: 15
J gene: TRBJ1-1

CDR3 protein: CASSERVGYGYTF
CDR3 DNA: TGTGCCAGCAGTGAAAGGGTCGGCTATGGCTACACCTTC
D gene: .
V gene: TRBV2
clone size: .
CDR3 length: 13
J gene: TRBJ1-2

CDR3 protein: CASGPGLTSGNTIYF
CDR3 DNA: TGTGCCAGCGGACCGGGGCTTACCTCTGGAAACACCATATATTTT
D gene: .
V gene: TRBV2
clone size: .
CDR3 length: 15
J gene: TRBJ1-3